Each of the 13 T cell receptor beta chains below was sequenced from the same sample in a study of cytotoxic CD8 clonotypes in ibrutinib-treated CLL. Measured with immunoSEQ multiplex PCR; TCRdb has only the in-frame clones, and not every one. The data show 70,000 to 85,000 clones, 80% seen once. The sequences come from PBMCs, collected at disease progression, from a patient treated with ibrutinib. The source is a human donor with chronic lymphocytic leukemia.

In nucleotides, the CDR3 is TGTGCCAGCAGCAAGGACCGATATACCTACGAGCAGTACTTC. Amino acid sequence: CASSKDRYTYEQYF. The chain combines TRBV16 with TRBJ2-7; D is ambiguous. V lost 5 bases and J 2 bases, leaving 13 bases between the germline ends. The CDR3 is made up of 14 amino acids. The germline V gene has CDR1 KGHSY and CDR2 FQNENV.

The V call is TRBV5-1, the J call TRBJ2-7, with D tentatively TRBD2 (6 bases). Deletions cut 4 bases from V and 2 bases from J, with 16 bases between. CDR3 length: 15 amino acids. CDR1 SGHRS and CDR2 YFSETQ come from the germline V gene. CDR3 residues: CASSPEPGRAYEQYF. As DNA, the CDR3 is TGCGCCAGCAGCCCCGAACCCGGGAGAGCCTACGAGCAGTACTTC.

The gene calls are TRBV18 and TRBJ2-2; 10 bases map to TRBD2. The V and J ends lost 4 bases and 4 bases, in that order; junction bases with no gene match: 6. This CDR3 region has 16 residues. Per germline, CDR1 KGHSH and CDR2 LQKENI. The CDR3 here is CASSRRTSGATGELFF. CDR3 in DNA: TGTGCCAGCTCACGACGGACTAGCGGAGCCACCGGGGAGCTGTTTTTT.

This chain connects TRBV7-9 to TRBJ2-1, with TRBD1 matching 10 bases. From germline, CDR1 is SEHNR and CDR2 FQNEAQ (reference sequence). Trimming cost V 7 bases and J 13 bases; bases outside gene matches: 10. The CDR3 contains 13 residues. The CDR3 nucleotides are TGTGCCAGCATCCTCGGAGGGACAGGGGAACAGTTCTTC. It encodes CASILGGTGEQFF.

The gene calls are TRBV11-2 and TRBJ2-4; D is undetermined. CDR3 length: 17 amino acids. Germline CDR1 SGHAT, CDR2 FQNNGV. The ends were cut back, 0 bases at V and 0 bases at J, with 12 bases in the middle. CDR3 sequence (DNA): TGTGCCAGCAGCTTAGATCCCTATCTACTAGCCAAAAACATTCAGTACTTC. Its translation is CASSLDPYLLAKNIQYF.

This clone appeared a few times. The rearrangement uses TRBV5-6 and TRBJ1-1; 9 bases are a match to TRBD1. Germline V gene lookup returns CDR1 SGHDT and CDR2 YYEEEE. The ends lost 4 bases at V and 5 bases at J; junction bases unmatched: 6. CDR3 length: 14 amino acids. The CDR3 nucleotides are TGTGCCAGCAGCAATACAGGGGGCCGTACTGAAGCTTTCTTT. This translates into CASSNTGGRTEAFF.

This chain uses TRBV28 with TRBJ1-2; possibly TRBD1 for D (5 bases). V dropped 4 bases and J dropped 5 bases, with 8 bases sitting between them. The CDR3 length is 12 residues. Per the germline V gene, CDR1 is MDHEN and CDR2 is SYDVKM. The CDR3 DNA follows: TGTGCCAGCAGTTACAGACAGTATGGCTACACCTTC. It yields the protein CASSYRQYGYTF.

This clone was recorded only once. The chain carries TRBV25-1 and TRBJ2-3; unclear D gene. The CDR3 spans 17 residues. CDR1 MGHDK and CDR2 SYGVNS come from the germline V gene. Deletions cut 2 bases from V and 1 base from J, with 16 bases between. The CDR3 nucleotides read TGTGCCAGCAGTGAAGGCCAAGTAAGCTTTCGCACAGATACGCAGTATTTT. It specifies CASSEGQVSFRTDTQYF.

The CDR3 loop reads CASNIKGRTEAFF. DNA for the CDR3: TGTGCCAGTAACATAAAGGGGAGGACTGAAGCTTTCTTT. The V call is TRBV19, the J call TRBJ1-1; possible D gene TRBD1, 5 bases. The V end was cut by 7 bases, the J end by 5 bases, with 14 bases between. CDR1 and CDR2 (germline): LNHDA, SQIVND (reference sequence). There are 13 residues in the CDR3.

In DNA form, the CDR3 reads TGTGCCAGCAGCGTAGCCCTGGCAGGGGTCGGCGGAGATACGCAGTATTTT. It codes for CASSVALAGVGGDTQYF. The chain couples TRBV9 to TRBJ2-3; D perhaps matches TRBD1 (6 bases). V was cut by 0 bases and J by 5 bases, with 19 bases left in between. Germline CDR1 SGDLS, CDR2 YYNGEE. The CDR3 covers 17 residues.

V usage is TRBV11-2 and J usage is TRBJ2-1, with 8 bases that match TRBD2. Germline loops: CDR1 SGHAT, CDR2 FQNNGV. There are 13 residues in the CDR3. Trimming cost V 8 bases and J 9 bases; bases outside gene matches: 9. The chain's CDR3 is CASRRLAGSEQFF. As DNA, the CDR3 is TGTGCCAGCCGGAGGCTAGCGGGCAGTGAGCAGTTCTTC.

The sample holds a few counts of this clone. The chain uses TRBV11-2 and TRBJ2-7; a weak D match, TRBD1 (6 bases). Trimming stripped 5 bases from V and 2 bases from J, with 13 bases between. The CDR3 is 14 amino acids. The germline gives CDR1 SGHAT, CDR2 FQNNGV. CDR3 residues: CASSLRTGPYEQYF. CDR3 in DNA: TGTGCCAGCAGCCTACGAACAGGGCCCTACGAGCAGTACTTC.

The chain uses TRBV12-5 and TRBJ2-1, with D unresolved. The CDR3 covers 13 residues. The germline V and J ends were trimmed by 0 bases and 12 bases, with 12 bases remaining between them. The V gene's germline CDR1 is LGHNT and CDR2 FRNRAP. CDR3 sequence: CASGLVLGGGQFF. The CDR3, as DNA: TGTGCTAGTGGTTTGGTACTGGGCGGCGGGCAGTTCTTC.